A single T cell receptor beta chain is shown here with its context. The antigen is undetermined. The data derive from a study of cytomegalovirus exposure and HLA in healthy donors. There are 11 residues in the CDR3. V lost 11 bases and J lost 1, with 8 bases in between. Looked up from germline, CDR1 is MNHEY and CDR2 is SVGAGI. Overall study findings and caveats: A missense variant in DCLRE1C was later tied to TCR beta V- and J-gene trimming. The listing of 150 or so TCR beta chains classed them as cytomegalovirus-associated. Within the data, a cluster of highly shared sequence variants was likely a sequencing artifact. Per a later analysis, HLA-associated TCR beta chains showed more clonal expansion than other, equally common TCR beta chains.

The PCR contained 60 Vbeta and 13 Jbeta primers. The method was immunoSEQ multiplex PCR; TCRdb's version includes in-frame clones alone and lacks a portion of them. The repertoire includes more than 130,000 clones, about three quarters of them detected once, and around 14% sits in the top ten. Sequenced material: PBMCs. The receptor was isolated from a human donor in good health. This chain connects TRBV6-5 to TRBJ1-1; no definite D call. The CDR3 is CAALGNTEAFF. CDR3 sequence (DNA): TGTGCCGCCCTCGGGAACACTGAAGCTTTCTTT.